The sequence of this T cell receptor beta chain was determined in a study of blood T cell repertoires in COVID-19. Study-level background: The samples span acute and convalescent COVID-19 from the United States, Italy and Spain. Nucleic acid was either cDNA or gDNA, and it came from T cells, B-cell-depleted T cells, or PBMCs.

Original analysis: The authors estimated nucleated cell counts from reference gene primer amplification. Produced via immunoSEQ multiplex PCR; TCRdb's table is partial and in-frame only. The V and J calls and clone size come from that table; D and trimming were worked out from the DNA. The sample contains fewer than 75,000 clones, 86% of which appear only once. The CDR3 is 15 amino acids. Germline V gives CDR1 MNHEY, CDR2 SVGAGI. V was pared by 0 bases and J by 10 bases, with 18 bases between. The TCR was taken from a middle-aged man with active COVID-19. V usage is TRBV6-5 and J usage is TRBJ1-1; D perhaps matches TRBD1 (5 bases). Sequenced: peripheral blood. The CDR3 protein is CASSYSISGKLGAFF. The CDR3 DNA reads TGTGCCAGCAGTTACTCGATCTCAGGGAAGCTTGGAGCTTTCTTT.